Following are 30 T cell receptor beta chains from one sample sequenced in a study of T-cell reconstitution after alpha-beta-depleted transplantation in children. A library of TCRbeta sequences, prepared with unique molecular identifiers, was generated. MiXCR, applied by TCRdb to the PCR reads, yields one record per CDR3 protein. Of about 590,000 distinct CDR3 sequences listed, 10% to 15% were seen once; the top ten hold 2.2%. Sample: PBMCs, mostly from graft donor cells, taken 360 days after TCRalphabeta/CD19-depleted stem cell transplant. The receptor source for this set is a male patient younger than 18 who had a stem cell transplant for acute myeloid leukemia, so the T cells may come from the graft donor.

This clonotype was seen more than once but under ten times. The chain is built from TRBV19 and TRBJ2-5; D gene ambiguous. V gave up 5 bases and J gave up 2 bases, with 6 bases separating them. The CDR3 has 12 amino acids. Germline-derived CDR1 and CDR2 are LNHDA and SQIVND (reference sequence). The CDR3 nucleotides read TGTGCCAGTAGTTGGCGACAAGAGACCCAGTACTTC. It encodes CASSWRQETQYF. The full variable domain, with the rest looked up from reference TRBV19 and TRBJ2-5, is DGGITQSPKYLFRKEGQNVTLSCEQNLNHDAMYWYRQDPGQGLRLIYYSQIVNDFQKGDIAEGYSVSREKKESFPLTVTSAQKNPTAFYLCASSWRQETQYFGPGTRLLVL.

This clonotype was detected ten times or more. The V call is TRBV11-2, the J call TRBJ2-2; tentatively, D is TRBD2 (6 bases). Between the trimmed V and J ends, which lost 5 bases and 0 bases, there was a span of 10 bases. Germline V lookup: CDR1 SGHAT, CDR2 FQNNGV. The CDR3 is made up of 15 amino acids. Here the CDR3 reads CASSRRGANTGELFF. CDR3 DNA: TGTGCCAGCAGCCGGAGGGGTGCGAACACCGGGGAGCTGTTTTTT.

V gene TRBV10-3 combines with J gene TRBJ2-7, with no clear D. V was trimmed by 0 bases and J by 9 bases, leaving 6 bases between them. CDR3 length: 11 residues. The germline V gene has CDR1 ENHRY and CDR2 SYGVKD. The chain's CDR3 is CAISESGRQYF. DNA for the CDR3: TGTGCCATCAGTGAGTCGGGAAGGCAGTACTTC.

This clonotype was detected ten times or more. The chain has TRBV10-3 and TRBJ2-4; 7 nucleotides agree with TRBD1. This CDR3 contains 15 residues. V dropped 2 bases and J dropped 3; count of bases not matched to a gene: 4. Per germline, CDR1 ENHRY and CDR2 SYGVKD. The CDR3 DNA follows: TGTGCCATCAGTGAGACAGGGGCGATCAAAAACATTCAGTACTTC. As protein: CAISETGAIKNIQYF.

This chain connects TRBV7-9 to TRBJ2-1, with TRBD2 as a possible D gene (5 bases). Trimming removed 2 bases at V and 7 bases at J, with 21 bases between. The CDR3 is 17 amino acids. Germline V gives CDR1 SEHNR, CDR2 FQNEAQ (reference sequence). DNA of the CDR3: TGTGCCAGCAGCTTAATCGACGGGTTGAGGGTTCGGAATGAGCAGTTCTTC. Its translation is CASSLIDGLRVRNEQFF.

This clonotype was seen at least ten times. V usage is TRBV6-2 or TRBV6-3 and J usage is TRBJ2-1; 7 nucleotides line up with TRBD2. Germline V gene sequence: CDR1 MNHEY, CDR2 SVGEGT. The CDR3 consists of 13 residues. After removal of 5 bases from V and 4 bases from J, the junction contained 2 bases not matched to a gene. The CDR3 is CASSRTRYNEQFF. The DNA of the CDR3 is TGTGCCAGCAGTCGGACTAGGTACAATGAGCAGTTCTTC.

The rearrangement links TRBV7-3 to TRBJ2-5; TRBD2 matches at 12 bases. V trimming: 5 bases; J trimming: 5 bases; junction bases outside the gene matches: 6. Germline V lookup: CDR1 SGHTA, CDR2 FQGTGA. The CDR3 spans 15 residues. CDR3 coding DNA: TGTGCCAGCAGCAGTACTAGCGGGAGGCGGGAGACCCAGTACTTC. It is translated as CASSSTSGRRETQYF.

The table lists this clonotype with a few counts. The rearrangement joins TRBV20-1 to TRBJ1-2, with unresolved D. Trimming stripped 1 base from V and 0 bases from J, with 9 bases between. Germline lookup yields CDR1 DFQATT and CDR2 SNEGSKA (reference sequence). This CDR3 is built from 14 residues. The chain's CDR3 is CSARAPGANYGYTF. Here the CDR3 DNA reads TGCAGTGCTAGAGCGCCAGGAGCTAACTATGGCTACACCTTC.

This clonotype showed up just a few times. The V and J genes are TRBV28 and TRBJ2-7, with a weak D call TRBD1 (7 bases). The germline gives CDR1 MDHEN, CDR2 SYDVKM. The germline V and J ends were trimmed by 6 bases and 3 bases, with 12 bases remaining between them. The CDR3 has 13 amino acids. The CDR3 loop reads CASRLQGGYEQYF. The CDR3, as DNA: TGTGCCAGCAGACTCCAGGGGGGCTACGAGCAGTACTTC.

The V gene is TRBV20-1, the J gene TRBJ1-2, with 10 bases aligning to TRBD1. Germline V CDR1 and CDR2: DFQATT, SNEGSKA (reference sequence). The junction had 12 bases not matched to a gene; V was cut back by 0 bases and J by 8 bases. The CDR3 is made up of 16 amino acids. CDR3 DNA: TGCAGTGCTAGAGATGACAGGGGGCCCTCAGTCGGGGGCTACACCTTC. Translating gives CSARDDRGPSVGGYTF.

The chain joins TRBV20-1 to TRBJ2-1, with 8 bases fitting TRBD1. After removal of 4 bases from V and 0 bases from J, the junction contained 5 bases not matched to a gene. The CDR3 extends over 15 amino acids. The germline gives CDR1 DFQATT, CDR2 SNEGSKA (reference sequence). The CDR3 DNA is TGCAGTGCTAAAACGGACAGGGCCTCCTACAATGAGCAGTTCTTC. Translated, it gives CSAKTDRASYNEQFF.

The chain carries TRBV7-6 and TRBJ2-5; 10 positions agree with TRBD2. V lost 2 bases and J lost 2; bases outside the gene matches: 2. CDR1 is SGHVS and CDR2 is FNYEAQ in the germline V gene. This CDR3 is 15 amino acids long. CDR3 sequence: CASSLQTSGQETQYF. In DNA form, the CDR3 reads TGTGCCAGCAGCTTACAGACTAGCGGGCAAGAGACCCAGTACTTC. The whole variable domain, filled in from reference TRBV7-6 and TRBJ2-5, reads GAGVSQSPRYKVTKRGQDVALRCDPISGHVSLYWYRQALGQGPEFLTYFNYEAQQDKSGLPNDRFSAERPEGSISTLTIQRTEQRDSAMYRCASSLQTSGQETQYFGPGTRLLVL.

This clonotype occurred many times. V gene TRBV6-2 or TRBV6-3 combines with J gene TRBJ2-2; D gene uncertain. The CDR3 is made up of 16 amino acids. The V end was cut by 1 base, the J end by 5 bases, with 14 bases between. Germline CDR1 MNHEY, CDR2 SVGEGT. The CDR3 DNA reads TGTGCCAGCAGTTACTTAATCGCCCTGGGGACCGGGGAGCTGTTTTTT. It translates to CASSYLIALGTGELFF.

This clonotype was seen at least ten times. This CDR3 is CASSLMGSSYEQYF. For the CDR3, the DNA is TGTGCCAGCAGCTTAATGGGCAGCTCCTACGAGCAGTACTTC. This sequence joins TRBV7-2 and TRBJ2-7, with D uncertain. Trimming pared 2 bases from V and 0 bases from J, leaving 8 bases between. CDR3 length equals 14 residues. Germline CDR1 reads SGHTA; CDR2 reads FQGNSA.

CDR3: CAISADRGLTYNEQFF. Here the CDR3 DNA reads TGTGCCATCAGTGCGGACAGGGGTCTTACCTACAATGAGCAGTTCTTC. V and J are TRBV10-3 and TRBJ2-1; 9 bases match TRBD1. The J segment lost 2 bases and the V segment lost 4 bases, leaving 6 bases of the junction unmatched. The CDR3 contains 16 residues. Per germline, CDR1 ENHRY and CDR2 SYGVKD.

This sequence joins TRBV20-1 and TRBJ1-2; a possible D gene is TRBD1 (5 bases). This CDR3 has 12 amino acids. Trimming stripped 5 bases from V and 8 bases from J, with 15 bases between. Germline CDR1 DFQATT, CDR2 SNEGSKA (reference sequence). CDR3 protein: CSAPLGVAGYTF. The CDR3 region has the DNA TGCAGTGCTCCCCTAGGGGTTGCCGGCTACACCTTC.

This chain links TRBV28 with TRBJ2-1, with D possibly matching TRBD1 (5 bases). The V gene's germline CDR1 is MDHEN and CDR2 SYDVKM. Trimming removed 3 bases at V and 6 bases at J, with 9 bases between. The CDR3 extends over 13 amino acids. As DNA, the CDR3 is TGTGCCAGCAGTTTCGGACACCTCAATGAGCAGTTCTTC. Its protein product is CASSFGHLNEQFF.

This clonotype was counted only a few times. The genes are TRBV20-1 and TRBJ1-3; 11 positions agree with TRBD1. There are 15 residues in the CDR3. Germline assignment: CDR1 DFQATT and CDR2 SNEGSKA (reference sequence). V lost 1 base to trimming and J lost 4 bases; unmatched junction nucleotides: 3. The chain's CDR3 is CSARVGQGAGNTIYF. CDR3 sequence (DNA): TGCAGTGCTAGAGTTGGACAGGGGGCGGGAAACACCATATATTTT.

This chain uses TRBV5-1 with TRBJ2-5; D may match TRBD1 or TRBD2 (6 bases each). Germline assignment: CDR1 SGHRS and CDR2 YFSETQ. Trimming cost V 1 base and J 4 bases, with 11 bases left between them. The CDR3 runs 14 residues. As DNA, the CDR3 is TGCGCCAGCAGCTTGCCACAGGGAGGAGAGACCCAGTACTTC. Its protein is CASSLPQGGETQYF.

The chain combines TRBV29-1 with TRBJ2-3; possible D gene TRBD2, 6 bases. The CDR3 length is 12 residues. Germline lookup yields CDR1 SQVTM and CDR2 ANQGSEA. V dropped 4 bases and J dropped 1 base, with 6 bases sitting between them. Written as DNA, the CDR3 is TGCAGCGTTGCTAGCGGCACAGATACGCAGTATTTT. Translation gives CSVASGTDTQYF.

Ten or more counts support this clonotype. CDR3 DNA sequence: TGTGCCAGCGGGACTAGCGCTCCCTACAATGAGCAGTTCTTC. Translation: CASGTSAPYNEQFF. This chain joins TRBV28 and TRBJ2-1; 10 bases align to TRBD2. The V and J ends lost 8 bases and 2 bases, in that order; junction bases with no gene match: 3. The CDR3 is 14 amino acids. The germline CDR1 and CDR2 sequences are MDHEN and SYDVKM. The full variable domain, rest sourced from reference TRBV28 and TRBJ2-1, is DVKVTQSSRYLVKRTGEKVFLECVQDMDHENMFWYRQDPGLGLRLIYFSYDVKMKEKGDIPEGYSVSREKKERFSLILESASTNQTSMYLCASGTSAPYNEQFFGPGTRLTVL.

CDR3 in DNA: TGTGCCAGCAGCTTAGCGGGACTAGCGGGACTCTACGAGCAGTACTTC. Translated: CASSLAGLAGLYEQYF. The genes are TRBV7-2 and TRBJ2-7; TRBD2 matches 13 bases. Germline V lookup: CDR1 SGHTA, CDR2 FQGNSA. Trimming cost V 0 bases and J 3 bases; bases outside gene matches: 2. The CDR3 has 16 residues.

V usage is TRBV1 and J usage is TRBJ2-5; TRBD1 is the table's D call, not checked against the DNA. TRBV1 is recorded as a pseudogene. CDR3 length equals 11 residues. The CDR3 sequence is CASSEAPVQYF. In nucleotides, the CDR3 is TGTGCCAGCAGTGAAGCGCCAGTCCAGTACTTC.

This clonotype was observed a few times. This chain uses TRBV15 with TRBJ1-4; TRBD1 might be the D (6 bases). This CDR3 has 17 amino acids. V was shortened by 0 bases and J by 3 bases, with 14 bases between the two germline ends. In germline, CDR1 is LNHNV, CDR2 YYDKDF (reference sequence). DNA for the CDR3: TGTGCCACCAGCAGAGATTTTGTGGGGACATCTAATGAAAAACTGTTTTTT. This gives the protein CATSRDFVGTSNEKLFF.

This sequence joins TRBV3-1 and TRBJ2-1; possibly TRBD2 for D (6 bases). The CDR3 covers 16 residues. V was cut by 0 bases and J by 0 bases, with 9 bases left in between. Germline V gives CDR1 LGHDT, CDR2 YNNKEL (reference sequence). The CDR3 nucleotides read TGTGCCAGCAGCCAAGACCTAGCGAGCTCCTACAATGAGCAGTTCTTC. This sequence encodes CASSQDLASSYNEQFF.

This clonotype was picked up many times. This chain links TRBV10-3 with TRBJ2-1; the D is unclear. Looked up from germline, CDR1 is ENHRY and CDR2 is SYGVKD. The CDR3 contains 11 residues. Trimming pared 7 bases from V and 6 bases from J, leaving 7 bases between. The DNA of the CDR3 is TGTGCCATCACCCATGCCAATGAGCAGTTCTTC. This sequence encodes CAITHANEQFF.

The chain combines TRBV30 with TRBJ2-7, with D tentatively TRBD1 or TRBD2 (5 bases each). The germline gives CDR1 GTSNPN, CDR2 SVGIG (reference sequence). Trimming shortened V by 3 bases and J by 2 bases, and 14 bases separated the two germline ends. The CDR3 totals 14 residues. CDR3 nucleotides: TGTGCCTGGAGCCCTCTTGTGGGGGCCTACGAGCAGTACTTC. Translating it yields CAWSPLVGAYEQYF. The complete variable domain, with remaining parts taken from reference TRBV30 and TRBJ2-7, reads SQTIHQWPATLVQPVGSPLSLECTVEGTSNPNLYWYRQAAGRGLQLLFYSVGIGQISSEVPQNLSASRPQDRQFILSSKKLLLSDSGFYLCAWSPLVGAYEQYFGPGTRLTVT.

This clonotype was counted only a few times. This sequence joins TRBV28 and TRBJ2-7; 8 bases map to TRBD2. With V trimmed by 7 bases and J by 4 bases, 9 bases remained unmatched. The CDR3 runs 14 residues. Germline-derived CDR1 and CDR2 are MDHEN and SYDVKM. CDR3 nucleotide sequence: TGTGCCAGCAAAAGACCGGGACTAGTATACGAGCAGTACTTC. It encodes CASKRPGLVYEQYF.

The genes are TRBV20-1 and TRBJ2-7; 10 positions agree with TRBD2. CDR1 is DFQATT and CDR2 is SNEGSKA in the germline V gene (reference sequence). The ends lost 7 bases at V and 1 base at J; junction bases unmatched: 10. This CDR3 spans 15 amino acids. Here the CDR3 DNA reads TGCAGTGTCTATACTCTAGCGGGAGTGTCCTACGAGCAGTACTTC. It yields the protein CSVYTLAGVSYEQYF.

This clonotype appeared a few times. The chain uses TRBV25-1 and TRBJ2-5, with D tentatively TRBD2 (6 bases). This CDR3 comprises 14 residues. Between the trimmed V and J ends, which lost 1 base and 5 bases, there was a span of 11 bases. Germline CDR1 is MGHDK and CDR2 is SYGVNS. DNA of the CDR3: TGTGCCAGCAGTGAATGGGAGGTCCGGGAGACCCAGTACTTC. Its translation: CASSEWEVRETQYF. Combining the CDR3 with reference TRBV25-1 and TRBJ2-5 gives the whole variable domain EADIYQTPRYLVIGTGKKITLECSQTMGHDKMYWYQQDPGMELHLIHYSYGVNSTEKGDLSSESTVSRIRTEHFPLTLESARPSHTSQYLCASSEWEVRETQYFGPGTRLLVL.